This T cell receptor beta chain is drawn from a study of cytomegalovirus exposure and HLA in healthy donors. Points from the study as a whole: As confirmed in vitro, a few CMV-associated chains were specific for CMV antigens.

A multiplex PCR was run with 60 Vbeta primers and 13 Jbeta primers. Libraries were prepared by immunoSEQ multiplex PCR; TCRdb keeps only in-frame clonotypes and omits some of them. Of about 70,000 clones listed, 70% to 90% were seen once; the top ten hold 1.5% to 2.5%. J lost 7 bases, V lost 5 bases, and 5 bases had no gene match. Germline CDR1 LNHDA, CDR2 SQIVND (reference sequence). The length of the CDR3 is 15 residues. This clone showed up just a few times. Its antigen is unknown. Other DNA sequences in the sample encode the same CDR3. This receptor was identified in a woman in her thirties in good health and CMV-seronegative. Sample: PBMCs. This rearrangement joins TRBV19 to TRBJ2-2, with 12 positions matching TRBD1. The CDR3 is CASSVGQGAGGELFF. DNA of the CDR3: TGTGCCAGTAGTGTGGGACAGGGGGCAGGCGGGGAGCTGTTTTTT.